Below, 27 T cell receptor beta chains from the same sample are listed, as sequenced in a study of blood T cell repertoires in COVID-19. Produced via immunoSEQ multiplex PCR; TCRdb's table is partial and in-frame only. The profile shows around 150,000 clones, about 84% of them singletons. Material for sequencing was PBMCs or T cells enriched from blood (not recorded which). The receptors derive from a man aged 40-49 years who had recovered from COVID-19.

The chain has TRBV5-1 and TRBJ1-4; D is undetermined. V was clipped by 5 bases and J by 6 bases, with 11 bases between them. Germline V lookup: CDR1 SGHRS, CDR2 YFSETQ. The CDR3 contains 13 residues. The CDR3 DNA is TGCGCCAGCAGAGGGAGGGCAGATGAAAAACTGTTTTTT. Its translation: CASRGRADEKLFF.

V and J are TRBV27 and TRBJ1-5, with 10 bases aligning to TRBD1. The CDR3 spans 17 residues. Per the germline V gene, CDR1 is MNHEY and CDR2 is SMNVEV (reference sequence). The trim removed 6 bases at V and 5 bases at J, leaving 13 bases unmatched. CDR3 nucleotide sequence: TGTGCCAGCAGATCCTCCCAGGACAGGGGGGTGGATCAGCCCCAGCATTTT. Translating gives CASRSSQDRGVDQPQHF.

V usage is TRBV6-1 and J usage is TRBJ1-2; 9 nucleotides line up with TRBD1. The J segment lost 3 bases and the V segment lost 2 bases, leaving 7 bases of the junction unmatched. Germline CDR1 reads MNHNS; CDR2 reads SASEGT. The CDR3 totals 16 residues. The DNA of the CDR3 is TGTGCCAGCAGTGAACGGGGGACAGGGTATGACTATGGCTACACCTTC. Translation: CASSERGTGYDYGYTF.

The chain's CDR3 is CALAGGITEAFF. CDR3 bases: TGTGCCCTCGCCGGGGGGATAACTGAAGCTTTCTTT. The rearrangement uses TRBV2 and TRBJ1-1, with D tentatively TRBD1 (5 bases). V lost 11 bases and J 5 bases, leaving 15 bases between the germline ends. This CDR3 has 12 residues. Germline V gives CDR1 SNHLY, CDR2 FYNNEI.

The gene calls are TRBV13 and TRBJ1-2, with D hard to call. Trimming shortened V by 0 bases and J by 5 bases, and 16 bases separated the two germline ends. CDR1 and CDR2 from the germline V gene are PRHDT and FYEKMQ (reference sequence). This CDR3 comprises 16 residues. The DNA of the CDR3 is TGTGCCAGCAGCTTAGGGACCGCCTCCCGAGGGTATGGCTACACCTTC. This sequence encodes CASSLGTASRGYGYTF.

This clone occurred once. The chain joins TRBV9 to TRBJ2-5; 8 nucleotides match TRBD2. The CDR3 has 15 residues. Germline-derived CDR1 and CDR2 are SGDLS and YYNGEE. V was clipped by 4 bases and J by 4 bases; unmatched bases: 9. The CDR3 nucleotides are TGTGCCAGCAGCCAGTGGAGCGGGGGAGGAGAGACCCAGTACTTC. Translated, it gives CASSQWSGGGETQYF. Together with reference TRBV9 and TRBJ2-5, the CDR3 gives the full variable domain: DSGVTQTPKHLITATGQRVTLRCSPRSGDLSVYWYQQSLDQGLQFLIQYYNGEERAKGNILERFSAQQFPDLHSELNLSSLELGDSALYFCASSQWSGGGETQYFGPGTRLLVL.

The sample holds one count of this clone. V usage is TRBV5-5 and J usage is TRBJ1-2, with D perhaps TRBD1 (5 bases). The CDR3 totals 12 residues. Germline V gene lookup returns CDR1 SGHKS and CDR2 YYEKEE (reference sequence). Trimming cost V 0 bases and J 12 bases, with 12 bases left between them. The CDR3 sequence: CASSLGQQDHTF. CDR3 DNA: TGTGCCAGCAGCTTGGGCCAACAGGATCACACCTTC.

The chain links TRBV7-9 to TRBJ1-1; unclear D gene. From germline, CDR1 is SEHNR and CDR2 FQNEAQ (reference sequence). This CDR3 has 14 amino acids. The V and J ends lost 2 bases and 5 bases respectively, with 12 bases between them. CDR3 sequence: CASSLKSRETEAFF. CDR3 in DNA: TGTGCCAGCAGCTTAAAAAGCCGGGAAACTGAAGCTTTCTTT. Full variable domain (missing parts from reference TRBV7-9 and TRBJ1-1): DTGVSQNPRHKITKRGQNVTFRCDPISEHNRLYWYRQTLGQGPEFLTYFQNEAQLEKSRLLSDRFSAERPKGSFSTLEIQRTEQGDSAMYLCASSLKSRETEAFFGQGTRLTVV.

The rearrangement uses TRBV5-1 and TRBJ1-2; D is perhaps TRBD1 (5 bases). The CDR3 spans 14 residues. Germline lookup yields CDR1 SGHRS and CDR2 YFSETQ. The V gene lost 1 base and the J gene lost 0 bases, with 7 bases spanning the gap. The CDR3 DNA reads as TGCGCCAGCAGCTTGACAGGCCCTAACTATGGCTACACCTTC. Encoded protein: CASSLTGPNYGYTF.

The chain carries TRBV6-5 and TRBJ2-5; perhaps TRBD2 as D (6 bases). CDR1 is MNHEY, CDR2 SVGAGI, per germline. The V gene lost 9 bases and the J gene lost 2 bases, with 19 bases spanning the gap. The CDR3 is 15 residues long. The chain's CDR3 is CASQKEGYGQETQYF. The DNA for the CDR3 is TGTGCCAGTCAAAAGGAGGGGTATGGTCAAGAGACCCAGTACTTC.

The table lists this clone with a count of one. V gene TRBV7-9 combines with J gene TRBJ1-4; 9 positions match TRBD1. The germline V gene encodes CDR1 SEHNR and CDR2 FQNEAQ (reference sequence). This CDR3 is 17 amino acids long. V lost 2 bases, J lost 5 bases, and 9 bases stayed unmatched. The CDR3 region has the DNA TGTGCCAGCAGCTTACCAGGACAGGGGTATGGGAATGAAAAACTGTTTTTT. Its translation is CASSLPGQGYGNEKLFF.

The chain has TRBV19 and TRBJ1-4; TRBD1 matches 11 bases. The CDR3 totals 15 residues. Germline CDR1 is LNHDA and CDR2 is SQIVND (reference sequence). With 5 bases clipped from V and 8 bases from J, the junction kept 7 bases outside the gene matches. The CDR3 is CASSPGQGAGEKLFF. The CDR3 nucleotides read TGTGCCAGTAGTCCAGGACAGGGGGCGGGCGAAAAACTGTTTTTT.

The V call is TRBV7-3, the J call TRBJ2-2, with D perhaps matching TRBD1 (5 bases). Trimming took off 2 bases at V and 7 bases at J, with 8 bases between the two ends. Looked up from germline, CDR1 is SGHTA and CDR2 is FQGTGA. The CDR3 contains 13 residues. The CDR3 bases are TGTGCCAGCAGCTTATGGGGCCACGGGGAGCTGTTTTTT. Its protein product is CASSLWGHGELFF.

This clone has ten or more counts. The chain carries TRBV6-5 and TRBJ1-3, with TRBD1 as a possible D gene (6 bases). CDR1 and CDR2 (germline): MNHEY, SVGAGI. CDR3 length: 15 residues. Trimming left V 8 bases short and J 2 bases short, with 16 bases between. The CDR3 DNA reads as TGTGCCAGCGGATACAGGGAAAAAGCTGGAAACACCATATATTTT. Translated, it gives CASGYREKAGNTIYF.

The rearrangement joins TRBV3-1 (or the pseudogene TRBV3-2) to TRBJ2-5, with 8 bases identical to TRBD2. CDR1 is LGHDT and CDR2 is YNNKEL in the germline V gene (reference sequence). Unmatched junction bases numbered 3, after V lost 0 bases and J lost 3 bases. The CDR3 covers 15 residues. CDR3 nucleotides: TGTGCCAGCAGCCAAGAGTCGGGGGGGAAAGAGACCCAGTACTTC. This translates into CASSQESGGKETQYF.

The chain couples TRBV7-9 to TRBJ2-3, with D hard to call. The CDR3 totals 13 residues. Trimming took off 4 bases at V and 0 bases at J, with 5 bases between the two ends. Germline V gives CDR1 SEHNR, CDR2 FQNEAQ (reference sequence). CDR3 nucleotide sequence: TGTGCCAGCAGCTGGGCTAGCACAGATACGCAGTATTTT. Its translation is CASSWASTDTQYF.

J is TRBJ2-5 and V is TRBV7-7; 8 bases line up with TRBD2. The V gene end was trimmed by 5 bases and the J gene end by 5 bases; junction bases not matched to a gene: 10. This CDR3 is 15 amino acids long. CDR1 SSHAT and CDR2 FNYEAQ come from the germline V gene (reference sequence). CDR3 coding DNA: TGTGCCAGCAGCCCTACGGGACTAGTCAAGGAGACCCAGTACTTC. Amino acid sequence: CASSPTGLVKETQYF.

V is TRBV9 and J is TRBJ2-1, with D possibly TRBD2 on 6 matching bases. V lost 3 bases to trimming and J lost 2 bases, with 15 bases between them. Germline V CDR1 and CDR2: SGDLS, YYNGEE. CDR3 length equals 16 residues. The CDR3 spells CASSAVGGRAYNEQFF. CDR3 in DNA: TGTGCCAGCAGCGCCGTGGGGGGAAGGGCCTACAATGAGCAGTTCTTC.

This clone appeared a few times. CDR3 amino acids: CATSRVLGAVITEAFF. The CDR3 nucleotides are TGTGCCACCAGCAGAGTGCTGGGGGCGGTTATCACTGAAGCTTTCTTT. The gene calls are TRBV15 and TRBJ1-1; D is possibly TRBD1 (6 bases). Germline CDR1 LNHNV, CDR2 YYDKDF (reference sequence). Trimming pared 1 base from V and 4 bases from J, leaving 16 bases between. This CDR3 is built from 16 residues.

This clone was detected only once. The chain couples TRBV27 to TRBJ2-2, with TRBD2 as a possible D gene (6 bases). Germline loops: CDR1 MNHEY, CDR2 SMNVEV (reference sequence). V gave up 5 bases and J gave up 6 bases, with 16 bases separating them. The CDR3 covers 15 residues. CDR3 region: CASSAGPSRAGELFF. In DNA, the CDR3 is TGTGCCAGCAGTGCGGGACCGAGCCGTGCCGGGGAGCTGTTTTTT.

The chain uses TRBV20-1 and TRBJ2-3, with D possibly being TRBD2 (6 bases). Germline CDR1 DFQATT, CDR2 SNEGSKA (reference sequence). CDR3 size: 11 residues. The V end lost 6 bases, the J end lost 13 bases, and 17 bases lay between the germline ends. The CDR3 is CSATRTGVEYF. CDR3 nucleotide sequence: TGCAGTGCCACGAGGACGGGGGTCGAGTATTTT.

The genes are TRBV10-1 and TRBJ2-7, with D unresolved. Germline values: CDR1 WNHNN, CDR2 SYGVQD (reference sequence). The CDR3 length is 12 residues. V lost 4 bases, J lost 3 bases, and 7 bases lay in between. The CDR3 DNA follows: TGCGCCAGCAGTGCGGTTGGCTACGAGCAGTACTTC. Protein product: CASSAVGYEQYF.

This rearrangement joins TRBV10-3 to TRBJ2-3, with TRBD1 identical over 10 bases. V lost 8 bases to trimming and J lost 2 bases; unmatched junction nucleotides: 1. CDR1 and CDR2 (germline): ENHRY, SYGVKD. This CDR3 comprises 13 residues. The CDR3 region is CAIGTGATDTQYF. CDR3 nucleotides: TGTGCCATCGGGACAGGGGCCACAGATACGCAGTATTTT.

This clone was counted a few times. This chain's CDR3 is CASSPAGGPYNEQFF. The CDR3 DNA reads TGTGCCAGCAGCCCGGCGGGGGGGCCCTACAATGAGCAGTTCTTC. The gene calls are TRBV11-3 and TRBJ2-1; 9 bases match TRBD2. V lost 5 bases, J lost 2 bases, and 4 bases stayed unmatched. Germline V lookup: CDR1 SGHNT, CDR2 YENEEA. The CDR3 runs 15 residues.

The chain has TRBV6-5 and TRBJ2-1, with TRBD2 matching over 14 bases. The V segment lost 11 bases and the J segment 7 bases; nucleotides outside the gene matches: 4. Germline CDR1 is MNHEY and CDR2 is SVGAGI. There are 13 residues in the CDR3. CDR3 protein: CAGGTSGGNEQFF. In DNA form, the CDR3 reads TGTGCCGGCGGGACTAGCGGGGGAAATGAGCAGTTCTTC.

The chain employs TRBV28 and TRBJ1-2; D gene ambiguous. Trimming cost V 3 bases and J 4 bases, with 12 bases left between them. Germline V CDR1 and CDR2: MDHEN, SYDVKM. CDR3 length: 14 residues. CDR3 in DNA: TGTGCCAGCAGTTTGGTCGGGTACGGCTATGGCTACACCTTC. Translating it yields CASSLVGYGYGYTF.

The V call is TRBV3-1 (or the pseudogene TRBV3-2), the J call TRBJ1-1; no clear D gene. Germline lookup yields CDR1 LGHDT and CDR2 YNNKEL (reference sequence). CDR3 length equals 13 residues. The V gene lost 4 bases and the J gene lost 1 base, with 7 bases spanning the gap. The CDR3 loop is CASSLGSNTEAFF. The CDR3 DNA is TGTGCCAGCAGCCTCGGGTCGAACACTGAAGCTTTCTTT.